This TCR beta chain was identified during a study of radiotherapy plus CTLA-4 blockade in lung cancer. On the study more broadly: Objective responses were observed in around a sixth of patients, and disease control was achieved by 30% to 40%.

About this clone itself: Its antigen is not known.

It was focal radiation plus CTLA-4 blockade with ipilimumab that patients with chemo-refractory metastatic non-small-cell lung cancer received. Broader study findings: After radiotherapy and ipilimumab, tumor-derived clones expanded in peripheral blood. Increased serum interferon-beta after radiation also reportedly predicted response strongly.

V trimming: 0 bases; J trimming: 11 bases; junction bases outside the gene matches: 8. The CDR3 runs 14 residues. Per germline, CDR1 GTSNPN and CDR2 SVGIG (reference sequence). Profiling relied on immunoSEQ multiplex PCR, and the TCRdb table lists in-frame clones only, not all of them. The table lists roughly 120,000 clones, about four fifths of them singletons, with 4% to 6% in the top ten. The receptor was isolated from a human donor with non-small cell lung cancer who had a partial response to radiotherapy plus ipilimumab. Sample: peripheral blood, taken from a patient treated with radiotherapy plus ipilimumab. The rearrangement joins TRBV30 to TRBJ2-5, with TRBD2 matching over 11 bases. DNA of the CDR3: TGTGCCTGGAGTGTACTAGCGGGAGTGCGGGAGCAGTACTTC. As protein: CAWSVLAGVREQYF.